The clone carrying this TCR beta chain turned up a few times. No antigen is known for it. RNA, at about 0.45 to 1 ug, was reverse transcribed with random hexamers. TCR beta CDR3 was amplified by immunoSEQ covering 54 Vbeta and 13 Jbeta. TCRdb re-analysed the immunoSEQ multiplex PCR reads in MiXCR, keeping a single row per CDR3 protein. The sample shows 130,000 or so distinct CDR3 sequences, roughly 95% of them seen only once. The data originate from a study of CD8 T cells in Susac syndrome. At the level of the study: Fewer than ten of the sequenced Susac syndrome patients were in remission, and more than 5 had active disease. Blood was drawn from Susac syndrome patients while they were therapy-naive, on corticosteroids, or on intravenous immunoglobulin alone.

Overall study results and limits: None of the CD4+ T cell repertoires in Susac syndrome showed clonal expansion.

Germline trimming cut 4 bases from V and 3 bases from J; bases unmatched to any gene: 3. Germline assignment: CDR1 SQVTM and CDR2 ANQGSEA. There are 12 residues in the CDR3. Sequenced sample: CD4+ T cells from PBMCs. The gene calls are TRBV29-1 and TRBJ2-7; 7 positions match TRBD2. The source is a human donor with Susac syndrome. CDR3 loop: CSVGGGSYEQYF. For the CDR3, the DNA is TGCAGCGTTGGTGGCGGGAGCTACGAGCAGTACTTC.